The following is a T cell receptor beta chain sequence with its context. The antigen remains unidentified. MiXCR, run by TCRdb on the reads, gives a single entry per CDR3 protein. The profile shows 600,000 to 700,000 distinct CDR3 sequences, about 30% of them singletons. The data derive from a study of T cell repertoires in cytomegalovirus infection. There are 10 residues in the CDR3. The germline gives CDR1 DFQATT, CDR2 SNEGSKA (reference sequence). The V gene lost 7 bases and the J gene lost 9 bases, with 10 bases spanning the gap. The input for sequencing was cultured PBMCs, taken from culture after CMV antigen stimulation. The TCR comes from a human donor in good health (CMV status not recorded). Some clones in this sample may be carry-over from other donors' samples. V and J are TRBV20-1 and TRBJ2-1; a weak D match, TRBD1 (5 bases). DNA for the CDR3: TGCAGTGGGGGCCCAGGTGAGCAGTTCTTC. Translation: CSGGPGEQFF.